These 9 T cell receptor beta chains were sequenced from one sample in a study of STAT3 mutations in large granular lymphocyte leukemia. General observations from the study: Every T-cell large granular lymphocyte leukemia patient had at least one immunodominant TCR beta clonotype.

Sequenced by immunoSEQ multiplex PCR; TCRdb stores in-frame clones only, minus some. This table holds under 3,500 clones, nearly 70% found once. The antigens these receptors bind are not known. Sequencing input: peripheral blood mononuclear cells. These receptors were taken from a woman aged 35 to 49 with T-cell large granular lymphocyte leukemia. Some clones in this sample may be carry-over from other donors' samples.

This chain connects TRBV19 to TRBJ2-2, with D perhaps matching TRBD2 (5 bases). This CDR3 spans 14 amino acids. Trimming took 2 bases from V and 4 from J, leaving 8 bases between them. The germline CDR1 and CDR2 sequences are LNHDA and SQIVND (reference sequence). CDR3 nucleotides: TGTGCCAGTAGTATATGGGAGACCACCGGGGAGCTGTTTTTT. Amino acid sequence: CASSIWETTGELFF.

A note on this clone: This same CDR3 is encoded by further DNA sequences in the sample. The chain has TRBV7-9 and TRBJ2-5, with no clear D. V was cut by 5 bases and J by 2 bases, with 9 bases left in between. CDR1 and CDR2 from the germline V gene are SEHNR and FQNEAQ (reference sequence). The CDR3 length is 13 residues. The chain's CDR3 is CASSPRPQETQYF. CDR3 nucleotide sequence: TGTGCCAGCAGCCCGAGACCGCAAGAGACCCAGTACTTC.

The table lists this clone with a few counts. The chain employs TRBV10-3 and TRBJ2-7; D remains unclear. The length of the CDR3 is 12 residues. Germline V gene sequence: CDR1 ENHRY, CDR2 SYGVKD. Trimming removed 4 bases at V and 6 bases at J, with 10 bases between. The CDR3 DNA is TGTGCCATCAGTGTCCGGACGATCGAGCAGTACTTC. This translates into CAISVRTIEQYF.

The genes are TRBV7-9 and TRBJ2-5; D gene unclear. The germline CDR1 and CDR2 sequences are SEHNR and FQNEAQ (reference sequence). The CDR3 covers 14 residues. V lost 7 bases and J 4 bases, leaving 16 bases between the germline ends. CDR3 region: CASTPFMGRETQYF. As DNA, the CDR3 is TGTGCCAGCACCCCATTTATGGGTAGAGAGACCCAGTACTTC.

The gene calls are TRBV18 and TRBJ1-2, with 7 bases matching TRBD1. CDR1 is KGHSH, CDR2 LQKENI, per germline. The CDR3 is 15 residues long. The ends lost 4 bases at V and 0 bases at J; junction bases unmatched: 5. This CDR3 is CASSRPGGANYGYTF. CDR3 nucleotide sequence: TGTGCCAGCTCACGCCCAGGGGGAGCTAACTATGGCTACACCTTC.

This clone was recorded once. The chain's CDR3 is CASSPGERGGPEQYF. The CDR3 nucleotides are TGTGCCAGCAGCCCCGGGGAGCGGGGGGGCCCCGAGCAGTACTTC. The chain carries TRBV5-4 and TRBJ2-7; 10 bases match TRBD2. This CDR3 is 15 amino acids long. With V trimmed by 4 bases and J by 6 bases, 10 bases remained unmatched. CDR1 is SGHNT, CDR2 YYREEE, per germline (reference sequence).

This clone showed up just once. The chain is built from TRBV5-4 and TRBJ1-2; tentatively, D is TRBD1 (5 bases). Germline lookup yields CDR1 SGHNT and CDR2 YYREEE (reference sequence). The CDR3 runs 14 residues. V was pared by 5 bases and J by 8 bases, with 19 bases between. CDR3 DNA sequence: TGTGCCAGCAGGCCCGATTCAGGGAGTGGCGGCTACACCTTC. Translated, it gives CASRPDSGSGGYTF.

This clone was detected only a few times. The rearrangement uses TRBV19 and TRBJ1-2; weak D call: TRBD1 (5 bases). Trimming removed 2 bases from V and 2 bases from J, with 12 bases in between. The CDR3 length is 15 residues. The germline CDR1 and CDR2 sequences are LNHDA and SQIVND (reference sequence). CDR3 nucleotides: TGTGCCAGTAGTATATCATACAGGCTAAACTATGGCTACACCTTC. Its translation: CASSISYRLNYGYTF.

This clone has a handful of counts. The gene calls are TRBV5-4 and TRBJ2-7; possibly TRBD1 for D (6 bases). This CDR3 contains 15 residues. Germline CDR1 and CDR2: SGHNT and YYREEE (reference sequence). V was pared by 0 bases and J by 4 bases, with 14 bases between. CDR3 region: CASSLEQGSGYEQYF. In nucleotides, the CDR3 is TGTGCCAGCAGCTTGGAACAGGGAAGTGGTTACGAGCAGTACTTC.